Listed below are T cell receptor beta chains from one sample, sequenced in a study of blood T cell repertoires in COVID-19. TCRdb's copy holds only in-frame clones and misses some; the assay was immunoSEQ multiplex PCR. There are some 220,000 clones in the sample; approximately 84% occur only once, and under 4.5% lies in the top ten. Sequencing was done on a sample of peripheral blood. These receptors originate from a man aged 50-59 years with acute or convalescent COVID-19. CDR3s include the opening cysteine and the closing phenylalanine or tryptophan. D genes are given only for firm matches. Expanded clones get a size class; other rows say once, few or many, or leave the size out.

size,J,V,D,DNA,CDR3
NA,TRBJ2-2,TRBV11-2,NA,TGTGCCAGCAGCGGCAGGGCCACGAGCACCGGGGAGCTGTTTTTT,CASSGRATSTGELFF
NA,TRBJ1-2,TRBV5-4,NA,TGTGCCAGCAGCTTCAGGGGAAACTATGGCTACACCTTC,CASSFRGNYGYTF
NA,TRBJ2-5,TRBV5-5,NA,TGTGCCAGCAGCTTGAGTAGCGGAGAAGAGACCCAGTACTTC,CASSLSSGEETQYF
once,TRBJ2-7,TRBV7-6,NA,TGTGCCAGCAGCCCGTCGCAGGGATCGACCGAGCAGTACTTC,CASSPSQGSTEQYF
NA,TRBJ1-6,TRBV9,NA,TGTGCCAGCAGCGAGGGGCACACTCAATCACCCCTCCACTTT,CASSEGHTQSPLHF
NA,TRBJ1-1,TRBV6-5,NA,TGTGCCAGCAGTTACTCGGAGGGAGTCGGAGCTTTCTTT,CASSYSEGVGAFF
NA,TRBJ2-2,TRBV2,TRBD1,TGTGCCAGCCGACAGGGGTCGACCGGGGAGCTGTTTTTT,CASRQGSTGELFF
NA,TRBJ1-6,TRBV2,TRBD1,TGTGCCAGCAGTGAACTGCGGACAGGGAATAATTCACCCCTCCACTTT,CASSELRTGNNSPLHF
NA,TRBJ1-1,TRBV14,NA,TGTGCCAGCAGCCGGCAAGCTGAAGCTTTCTTT,CASSRQAEAFF
NA,TRBJ1-4,TRBV6-5,NA,TGTGCCAGCATCCGAAAGGGTTCTGGGAGGGCGGAACTGTTTTTT,CASIRKGSGRAELFF
NA,TRBJ2-2,TRBV7-3,TRBD2,TGTGCCAGCAGCTTCCTAGCGGGAGGGTTTTCCGGGGAGCTGTTTTTT,CASSFLAGGFSGELFF
NA,TRBJ2-3,TRBV5-1,TRBD2,TGCGCCAGCAGCATTAGCGGGGGGGCTCGCACAGATACGCAGTATTTT,CASSISGGARTDTQYF
few,TRBJ2-7,TRBV5-4,NA,TGTGCCAGCAGCTTTTCCCAATCCTACGAGCAGTACTTC,CASSFSQSYEQYF
few,TRBJ2-3,TRBV27,NA,TGTGCCAGCAGCTCCTTTATAGGGGCAACAGATACGCAGTATTTT,CASSSFIGATDTQYF
NA,TRBJ2-2,TRBV13,NA,TGTGCCAGCAGCTCCGCGGGGGCCTACACCGGGGAGCTGTTTTTT,CASSSAGAYTGELFF
NA,TRBJ2-2,TRBV11-3,NA,TGTGCCAGCAGCTTAGTAGGGGCTGGGGCCGGGGAGCTGTTTTTT,CASSLVGAGAGELFF
NA,TRBJ1-2,TRBV18,NA,TGTGCCAGCTCACCAACAGGGAGTGGCTACACCTTC,CASSPTGSGYTF
once,TRBJ2-7,TRBV14,NA,TGTGCCAGCAGCCAAGGGACGGGAAACTACGAGCAGTACTTC,CASSQGTGNYEQYF
once,TRBJ2-5,TRBV5-4,NA,TGTGCCAGCAGCTCAGTCCGGACTGGAGAGACCCAGTACTTC,CASSSVRTGETQYF
NA,TRBJ2-7,TRBV7-6,TRBD1,TGTGCCAGCAGCCTGGACAGGGTAAGGTCCTACGAGCAGTACTTC,CASSLDRVRSYEQYF
NA,TRBJ1-4,TRBV11-3,TRBD1,TGTGCCAGCAGCCAGGCTAACAGGGGGATGGGTGAAAAACTGTTTTTT,CASSQANRGMGEKLFF
NA,TRBJ2-5,TRBV7-9,TRBD2,TGTGCCACTACTAGCGGACGGGAGGAGACCCAGTACTTC,CATTSGREETQYF
NA,TRBJ2-1,TRBV3-1/TRBV3-2,TRBD1,TGTGCCAGCAGCCAAGATGGGACAGGGGCCCCTCTGGGTGAGCAGTTCTTC,CASSQDGTGAPLGEQFF
NA,TRBJ1-1,TRBV5-1,TRBD1,TGCGCCAGCAGCTATGACGGGACAGGCGCTTTCTTT,CASSYDGTGAFF
few,TRBJ2-7,TRBV2,NA,TGTGCCCAAAGTATAGGGGACTCCTACGAGCAGTACTTC,CAQSIGDSYEQYF
NA,TRBJ2-1,TRBV7-7,TRBD1,TGTGCTAGCAGCTTAGGACAGGGTATGACCTACAATGAGCAGTTCTTC,CASSLGQGMTYNEQFF
few,TRBJ2-3,TRBV9,TRBD2,TGTGCCAGCAGCCGTCAGCCGGGACTAGTCGGCACAGATACGCAGTATTTT,CASSRQPGLVGTDTQYF
NA,TRBJ2-5,TRBV5-1,TRBD1,TGCGCCAGCAGCTCCCAGGGGGTTGGGCAAGAGACCCAGTACTTC,CASSSQGVGQETQYF
NA,TRBJ1-1,TRBV2,NA,TGTGCCAGCAGTGAATCCCAGGGTGGCACTGAAGCTTTCTTT,CASSESQGGTEAFF
NA,TRBJ2-1,TRBV7-9,NA,TGTGCCAGCAGCTTAGCTGGAGGGGGAGGGTTCCCCTTGGGAGGAGAGCAGTTCTTC,CASSLAGGGGFPLGGEQFF
NA,TRBJ1-4,TRBV27,NA,TGTGCCAGCAGTTCCGCCGGGTATGAAAAACTGTTTTTT,CASSSAGYEKLFF
NA,TRBJ1-2,TRBV6-5,NA,TGTGCCAGCAGTTACTTTCAGGGCTTGGGCTACACCTTC,CASSYFQGLGYTF
NA,TRBJ2-3,TRBV10-2,NA,TGCGCCAGCGCGGATTCTAGCCGATCCTACACAGATACGCAGTATTTT,CASADSSRSYTDTQYF
NA,TRBJ2-2,TRBV6-6,TRBD2,TGTGCCAGCAGTTACGGACTAGGTCTCCGGGAGCTGTTTTTT,CASSYGLGLRELFF
NA,TRBJ2-2,TRBV24-1,TRBD2,TGTGCCACCAGTGAGGTCCCTAGCGGGAACACCGGGGAGCTGTTTTTT,CATSEVPSGNTGELFF
NA,TRBJ1-4,TRBV7-9,NA,TGTGCCAGCAGCGAACCGACATATACTTCAACTAATGAAAAACTGTTTTTT,CASSEPTYTSTNEKLFF
NA,TRBJ1-6,TRBV6-4,NA,TGTGCCACATCACGAGGGATGAGGGCAAATTCACCCCTCCACTTT,CATSRGMRANSPLHF
NA,TRBJ2-7,TRBV5-1,NA,TGCGCCAGCAGCACCCGCGGCAGCTCCTACGAGCAGTACTTC,CASSTRGSSYEQYF
NA,TRBJ2-7,TRBV18,NA,TGTGCCAGCTCACCACTGGAGAGCGCCTACGAGCAGTACTTC,CASSPLESAYEQYF
NA,TRBJ2-2,TRBV27,NA,TGTGCCAGCAGTTTTACAGGGATCGGGGAGCTGTTTTTT,CASSFTGIGELFF
NA,TRBJ1-1,TRBV18,TRBD1,TGTGCCAGCTCACCATCGACAGGGAGAGGCACTGAAGCTTTCTTT,CASSPSTGRGTEAFF
NA,TRBJ2-2,TRBV18,TRBD1,TGTGCCAGCTCGTTGACCGGGACAGGCTCCACCGGGGAGCTGTTTTTT,CASSLTGTGSTGELFF
NA,TRBJ1-5,TRBV2,NA,TGTGCCAGCAGTGAAGGAGGCAATCAGCCCCAGCATTTT,CASSEGGNQPQHF
NA,TRBJ1-2,TRBV10-2,TRBD1,TGCGCCAGCACGACAGGGGTACACTATGGCTACACCTTC,CASTTGVHYGYTF
few,TRBJ1-4,TRBV4-1,NA,TGCGCCAGCAGCCAAACCCAGGATCTTCCCACCCATGAAAAACTGTTTTTT,CASSQTQDLPTHEKLFF
NA,TRBJ1-1,TRBV6-4,TRBD1,TGTGCCAGCAGCGCCACAGGGGACGGCACTGAAGCTTTCTTT,CASSATGDGTEAFF
NA,TRBJ2-6,TRBV18,NA,TGTGCCAGCTCACCTCCGGGCCAGGGATCTGGGGCCAACGTCCTGACTTTC,CASSPPGQGSGANVLTF
NA,TRBJ2-7,TRBV5-1,NA,TGCGCCAGCAGCTTGACCACAGGGTTCTCCTACGAGCAGTACTTC,CASSLTTGFSYEQYF
NA,TRBJ1-4,TRBV2,NA,TGTGCCAGCAGATTCGACAGAGTTGCAACTAATGAAAAACTGTTTTTT,CASRFDRVATNEKLFF
NA,TRBJ1-2,TRBV19,NA,TGTGCCAGTAGTATAGATCGGGGGTATCAAGGCTACACCTTC,CASSIDRGYQGYTF